A single sample is the source of the 27 T cell receptor beta chains below, sequenced in a study of cytomegalovirus exposure and HLA in healthy donors (dated by TCRdb to the late 2010s). Library method: the immunoSEQ multiplex PCR assay. For the multiplex PCR, a mixture combining 60 forward primers for TCR Vbeta segments and 13 reverse primers for TCR Jbeta segments was used. The immuneACCESS repertoire file appears here via TCRdb, limited to in-frame rearrangements. These files lack a portion of the clones; in checked studies, under half of the deficit traces to unresolved V genes, and the cause of the others is not known. The sample table holds 100,000 to 150,000 clones, of which more than 75% were seen once. Of the sample, just over 8% falls within the top ten clones. Input material: PBMCs. The source is a woman aged 45-60 years in good health and CMV-seropositive.

This chain joins TRBV13 and TRBJ2-7; 8 bases match TRBD1. Germline CDR1 is PRHDT and CDR2 is FYEKMQ (reference sequence). This CDR3 is 16 amino acids long. V lost 5 bases and J lost 0; bases outside the gene matches: 9. The chain's CDR3 is CASSAARQGSSYEQYF. CDR3 sequence (DNA): TGTGCCAGCAGCGCGGCAAGACAGGGGAGCTCCTACGAGCAGTACTTC.

The chain couples TRBV5-1 to TRBJ1-2; 7 bases match TRBD1. After removal of 4 bases from V and 7 bases from J, the junction contained 10 bases not matched to a gene. The CDR3 runs 14 residues. Germline loops: CDR1 SGHRS, CDR2 YFSETQ. CDR3 region: CASSRQGGSPGYTF. In DNA, the CDR3 is TGCGCCAGCAGCAGACAGGGCGGTTCCCCTGGCTACACCTTC.

This chain uses TRBV28 with TRBJ2-7, with TRBD2 identical over 14 bases. CDR1 is MDHEN and CDR2 is SYDVKM in the germline V gene. The J segment lost 0 bases and the V segment lost 8 bases, leaving 3 bases of the junction unmatched. The CDR3 runs 15 residues. CDR3 DNA: TGTGCCAGCTGGGGGACTAGCGGGGGCTCCTACGAGCAGTACTTC. It encodes CASWGTSGGSYEQYF. Together with reference TRBV28 and TRBJ2-7, the CDR3 gives the full variable domain: DVKVTQSSRYLVKRTGEKVFLECVQDMDHENMFWYRQDPGLGLRLIYFSYDVKMKEKGDIPEGYSVSREKKERFSLILESASTNQTSMYLCASWGTSGGSYEQYFGPGTRLTVT.

In the case of this clone: The junction departs from the called germline gene at one end, perhaps through a read error. This rearrangement joins TRBV2 to TRBJ2-6; 7 nucleotides line up with TRBD1. The CDR3 contains 15 residues. Germline loops: CDR1 SNHLY, CDR2 FYNNEI. The chain's CDR3 is CASSPSRDSANGLTF. CDR3 nucleotide sequence: TGTGCCAGCAGCCCCAGCCGGGACAGTGCCAACGGCCTGACTTTC. Combining the CDR3 with reference TRBV2 and TRBJ2-6 gives the whole variable domain EPEVTQTPSHQVTQMGQEVILRCVPISNHLYFYWYRQILGQKVEFLVSFYNNEISEKSEIFDDQFSVERPDGSNFTLKIRSTKLEDSAMYFCASSPSRDSANGLTFGAGSRLTVL.

The chain joins TRBV6-1 to TRBJ1-2, with no clear D. The germline gives CDR1 MNHNS, CDR2 SASEGT. V lost 2 bases to trimming and J lost 8 bases, with 9 bases between them. The CDR3 contains 12 residues. Written as DNA, the CDR3 is TGTGCCAGCAGTGAACAGACAAGGGGCTACACCTTC. Its translation is CASSEQTRGYTF.

The V gene is TRBV7-9, the J gene TRBJ2-2, with 7 positions matching TRBD2. The CDR3 extends over 16 amino acids. CDR1 is SEHNR and CDR2 is FQNEAQ in the germline V gene (reference sequence). Trimming cost V 4 bases and J 7 bases; bases outside gene matches: 12. In DNA form, the CDR3 reads TGTGCCAGCAGCTCTGGGGTAGCGGGCCTAGGCGGGGAGCTGTTTTTT. Amino acids: CASSSGVAGLGGELFF.

This clone was found once. The chain carries TRBV5-5 and TRBJ2-7, with TRBD1 matching 10 bases. The ends lost 1 base at V and 6 bases at J; junction bases unmatched: 7. Germline CDR1 SGHKS, CDR2 YYEKEE (reference sequence). CDR3 length equals 15 residues. In DNA form, the CDR3 reads TGTGCCAGCAGCTTGAGGTCGGGACAGGGGCCCGAGCAGTACTTC. It yields the protein CASSLRSGQGPEQYF. The full variable domain, in which reference TRBV5-5 and TRBJ2-7 provide the parts outside the CDR3, is DAGVTQSPTHLIKTRGQQVTLRCSPISGHKSVSWYQQVLGQGPQFIFQYYEKEERGRGNFPDRFSARQFPNYSSELNVNALLLGDSALYLCASSLRSGQGPEQYFGPGTRLTVT.

The chain joins TRBV18 to TRBJ1-1; 8 positions agree with TRBD1. CDR3 length equals 14 residues. V was pared by 4 bases and J by 6 bases, with 7 bases of the junction left unmatched. Germline CDR1 KGHSH, CDR2 LQKENI. In DNA form, the CDR3 reads TGTGCCAGCTCACAACCCCAGGGGGCCGCTGAAGCTTTCTTT. Its protein product is CASSQPQGAAEAFF.

This clone came up a few times. The chain is built from TRBV6-5 and TRBJ1-5; tentative D call: TRBD1 (6 bases). The CDR3 length is 13 residues. V shed 6 bases and J shed 11 bases, with 17 bases lying between them. Germline CDR1 and CDR2: MNHEY and SVGAGI. CDR3 sequence reads: CASSLRGSRAQHF. The CDR3 DNA sequence: TGTGCCAGCAGCCTCAGGGGTTCTAGGGCCCAGCATTTT.

The rearrangement uses TRBV15 and TRBJ1-4, with 12 bases that match TRBD1. Germline loops: CDR1 LNHNV, CDR2 YYDKDF (reference sequence). The CDR3 runs 13 residues. V was pared by 11 bases and J by 8 bases, with 6 bases of the junction left unmatched. CDR3 protein: CAVGQGAREKLFF. The CDR3 DNA reads TGTGCCGTGGGACAGGGGGCACGGGAAAAACTGTTTTTT.

The chain joins TRBV18 to TRBJ1-1, with a tentative D call TRBD1 (6 bases). V was clipped by 3 bases and J by 2 bases, with 19 bases between them. From germline, CDR1 is KGHSH and CDR2 LQKENI. The CDR3 extends over 17 amino acids. The CDR3 DNA reads as TGTGCCAGCTCACCGAGAAGAGTCCAGGGGTCAAACACTGAAGCTTTCTTT. It encodes CASSPRRVQGSNTEAFF.

This chain joins TRBV11-3 and TRBJ2-2, with TRBD1 identical over 9 bases. V gave up 5 bases and J gave up 5 bases; unmatched junction bases: 9. CDR1 and CDR2 (germline): SGHNT, YENEEA. The CDR3 spans 16 residues. The CDR3 loop reads CASSPTGTGRTGELFF. CDR3 nucleotides: TGTGCCAGCAGCCCAACCGGGACAGGGAGGACCGGGGAGCTGTTTTTT.

The rearrangement uses TRBV19 and TRBJ2-7; D possibly corresponds to TRBD1 (6 bases). The V end lost 3 bases, the J end lost 1 base, and 10 bases lay between the germline ends. The CDR3 has 14 amino acids. Germline loops: CDR1 LNHDA, CDR2 SQIVND (reference sequence). CDR3 residues: CASSITQGSYEQYF. CDR3 nucleotide sequence: TGTGCCAGTAGTATTACACAGGGATCCTACGAGCAGTACTTC.

The chain uses TRBV20-1 and TRBJ2-5; possibly TRBD2 for D (6 bases). V was cut by 2 bases and J by 13 bases, with 14 bases left in between. Germline loops: CDR1 DFQATT, CDR2 SNEGSKA (reference sequence). The CDR3 consists of 11 residues. The CDR3 protein is CSARSGGLGYF. The CDR3 DNA sequence: TGCAGTGCTAGATCCGGGGGACTTGGGTACTTC.

J is TRBJ2-1 and V is TRBV6-5, with TRBD2 as a possible D gene (5 bases). This CDR3 spans 16 amino acids. V lost 0 bases and J lost 1, with 10 bases in between. Germline lookup yields CDR1 MNHEY and CDR2 SVGAGI. The CDR3 spells CASSYSIGESYNEQFF. The CDR3 DNA sequence: TGTGCCAGCAGTTACTCGATCGGGGAGTCCTACAATGAGCAGTTCTTC.

This chain joins TRBV4-1 and TRBJ2-1; the match to TRBD2 covers 8 bases. There are 14 residues in the CDR3. Trimming at V came to 6 bases and at J to 5 bases, leaving 6 bases not matched to a gene. Germline V gives CDR1 MGHRA, CDR2 YSYEKL. This CDR3 reads CASSRLLADNEQFF. CDR3 nucleotide sequence: TGCGCCAGCAGTCGCCTACTAGCGGACAATGAGCAGTTCTTC.

V and J are TRBV4-1 and TRBJ1-1, with D uncertain. CDR1 is MGHRA and CDR2 is YSYEKL in the germline V gene. The V and J ends lost 0 bases and 10 bases respectively, with 18 bases between them. The CDR3 consists of 15 residues. The CDR3 is CASSQDSRAGTAAFF. In nucleotides, the CDR3 is TGCGCCAGCAGCCAAGATAGTAGGGCGGGCACGGCAGCTTTCTTT.

V usage is TRBV27 and J usage is TRBJ2-7, with 7 bases fitting TRBD1. The CDR3 is 14 residues long. Trimming removed 4 bases from V and 3 bases from J; junction bases left unmatched: 6. Germline V gene data show CDR1 as MNHEY and CDR2 as SMNVEV (reference sequence). The CDR3, as DNA: TGTGCCAGCAGTTCCTCGACAGGGTTCTACGAGCAGTACTTC. Its protein product is CASSSSTGFYEQYF.

The V and J genes are TRBV6-5 and TRBJ1-1, with 11 positions matching TRBD1. Germline V gives CDR1 MNHEY, CDR2 SVGAGI. V gave up 2 bases and J gave up 4 bases; unmatched junction bases: 3. This CDR3 region has 15 residues. This chain's CDR3 is CASSYTGTGGTEAFF. CDR3 DNA: TGTGCCAGCAGTTACACCGGGACAGGGGGCACTGAAGCTTTCTTT.

The CDR3 loop reads CATTSGVNEQFF. CDR3 DNA sequence: TGTGCCACCACTAGCGGGGTCAATGAGCAGTTCTTC. The J gene is TRBJ2-1, the V gene TRBV2, with 10 nucleotides matching TRBD2. This CDR3 has 12 amino acids. Germline values: CDR1 SNHLY, CDR2 FYNNEI. J was trimmed by 6 bases and V by 10 bases; bases with no gene match: 3.

This chain's CDR3 is CASSIKASGAYEQYF. The CDR3 DNA follows: TGTGCCAGTAGTATAAAGGCTAGCGGAGCCTACGAGCAGTACTTC. The rearrangement joins TRBV19 to TRBJ2-7, with 7 bases that match TRBD2. Germline-derived CDR1 and CDR2 are LNHDA and SQIVND (reference sequence). Losses at the gene ends were 2 bases for V and 2 bases for J; bases not matched to a gene: 6. The CDR3 contains 15 residues.

The rearrangement uses TRBV28 and TRBJ2-7; TRBD2 matches 10 bases. This CDR3 region has 20 residues. Germline loops: CDR1 MDHEN, CDR2 SYDVKM. Germline trimming cut 6 bases from V and 3 bases from J; bases unmatched to any gene: 23. The CDR3 here is CASSPSVYPVGSGRIYEQYF. DNA for the CDR3: TGTGCCAGCAGCCCATCAGTTTACCCCGTGGGTAGCGGGAGGATCTACGAGCAGTACTTC.

The CDR3 loop is CASSFGVGSTEAFF. DNA for the CDR3: TGTGCCAGCAGTTTTGGGGTGGGGAGCACTGAAGCTTTCTTT. The chain has TRBV28 and TRBJ1-1; no definite D call. The CDR3 runs to 14 residues. V gave up 3 bases and J gave up 4 bases, with 12 bases separating them. Germline CDR1 reads MDHEN; CDR2 reads SYDVKM.

This clone was counted a single time. CDR3 coding DNA: TGTGCCAGCAGTGACAGGGCCTTCATGAACACTGAAGCTTTCTTT. It translates to CASSDRAFMNTEAFF. V and J are TRBV5-4 and TRBJ1-1; TRBD1 aligns across 7 bases. The CDR3 contains 15 residues. Unmatched junction bases numbered 7, after V lost 5 bases and J lost 0 bases. Germline V gives CDR1 SGHNT, CDR2 YYREEE (reference sequence).

The chain joins TRBV19 to TRBJ2-1; TRBD2 matches 11 bases. The CDR3 spans 19 residues. Germline CDR1 LNHDA, CDR2 SQIVND (reference sequence). After removal of 6 bases from V and 0 bases from J, the junction contained 13 bases not matched to a gene. The CDR3 DNA reads as TGTGCCAGTAGCGGAGGGACTAGCGGATATTTAAGCTCCTACAATGAGCAGTTCTTC. It yields the protein CASSGGTSGYLSSYNEQFF.

The chain recombines TRBV6-1 with TRBJ2-5; 10 positions match TRBD2. There are 18 residues in the CDR3. V shed 2 bases and J 5 bases; nucleotides not matched to a gene: 14. The germline V gene has CDR1 MNHNS and CDR2 SASEGT. CDR3 in amino acids: CASSEKLGAGGGGETQYF. The DNA of the CDR3 is TGTGCCAGCAGTGAAAAATTAGGAGCGGGAGGGGGTGGGGAGACCCAGTACTTC.

V is TRBV30 and J is TRBJ2-4, with a tentative D call TRBD2 (6 bases). CDR1 GTSNPN and CDR2 SVGIG come from the germline V gene (reference sequence). The V end lost 0 bases, the J end lost 5 bases, and 8 bases lay between the germline ends. The CDR3 is 13 residues long. This chain's CDR3 is CAWSVGGENIQYF. Here the CDR3 DNA reads TGTGCCTGGAGTGTTGGAGGGGAAAACATTCAGTACTTC. The full variable domain, in which reference TRBV30 and TRBJ2-4 provide the parts outside the CDR3, is SQTIHQWPATLVQPVGSPLSLECTVEGTSNPNLYWYRQAAGRGLQLLFYSVGIGQISSEVPQNLSASRPQDRQFILSSKKLLLSDSGFYLCAWSVGGENIQYFGAGTRLSVL.